These T cell receptor beta chains were read from a single sample in a study of blood T cell repertoires in COVID-19. Sequencing was performed with immunoSEQ multiplex PCR; in TCRdb, only in-frame clones are kept and a portion is missing. The repertoire holds roughly 250,000 clones, with 70% to 90% as singletons. Sequenced: peripheral blood. The receptor source for this set is a human donor with COVID-19, enrolled during active disease. The donor label of this sample is uncertain. The CDR3 runs from the conserved cysteine through the conserved F or W. The D gene is left open where the match is weak. Clone size is given for some rows only: seen once, a few or many times, or a class if the clone is expanded.

DNA	CDR3	D	size	V	J
TGTGCCACCAGTGATTTGTCAGGGGCCGGCAATCAGCCCCAGCATTTT	CATSDLSGAGNQPQHF	NA	NA	TRBV24-1	TRBJ1-5
TGTGCCAGCCGCCGAGACAGGGGGTCCACAGATACGCAGTATTTT	CASRRDRGSTDTQYF	TRBD1	NA	TRBV6-2/TRBV6-3	TRBJ2-3
TGTGCCTGGAAGACTTGGCGGGGGCGAGGTGGCTACACCTTC	CAWKTWRGRGGYTF	NA	NA	TRBV30	TRBJ1-2
TGCGCCAGCAGCTTGGCTCTGGGGCTCTATGGCTACACCTTC	CASSLALGLYGYTF	NA	few	TRBV5-1	TRBJ1-2
TGTGCCAGCAGTTTTGGTAAATGGGGGGAAGAGAGCGAGCAGTACTTC	CASSFGKWGEESEQYF	NA	few	TRBV28	TRBJ2-7
TGTGCCAGCAGCAACCCCGGACAGGGGGATAACACTGAAGCTTTCTTT	CASSNPGQGDNTEAFF	NA	NA	TRBV21-1	TRBJ1-1
TGTGCCTGGAGTGTATCCCTACCGACTAATGAAAAACTGTTTTTT	CAWSVSLPTNEKLFF	NA	NA	TRBV30	TRBJ1-4
TGTGCCAGCAGCCCGGGGGGGCCTGAAGCTTTCTTT	CASSPGGPEAFF	NA	NA	TRBV11-1	TRBJ1-1
TGTGCCAGCAGCTCAGACAGGGGAATATACAATGAGCAGTTCTTC	CASSSDRGIYNEQFF	TRBD1	NA	TRBV7-9	TRBJ2-1
TGTGCCAGTAGTGTGACAGGGGCCTATGAAAAACTGTTTTTT	CASSVTGAYEKLFF	TRBD1	few	TRBV19	TRBJ1-4
TGTGCCAGCAGTGAATTAGCGTACAGCACAGATACGCAGTATTTT	CASSELAYSTDTQYF	NA	few	TRBV7-3	TRBJ2-3
TGTGCCAGCAGGGGACAGGGGGCCTTCAATCAGCCCCAGCATTTT	CASRGQGAFNQPQHF	TRBD1	NA	TRBV6-5	TRBJ1-5
TGCGCCAGCAGCCTCGGACTAGCGGGTCCCAGCTCCTACAATGAGCAGTTCTTC	CASSLGLAGPSSYNEQFF	TRBD2	NA	TRBV5-1	TRBJ2-1
TGTGCCAGCATGGGCCCTCCAGGGGTGGGTGGCTACACCTTC	CASMGPPGVGGYTF	NA	NA	TRBV28	TRBJ1-2
TGCGCCAGCACCGAGGGGGCGGGCGCAGATACGCAGTATTTT	CASTEGAGADTQYF	TRBD1	NA	TRBV10-1	TRBJ2-3
TGTGCCACCAGTCTCGGACATCCCGTATACAATGAGCAGTTCTTC	CATSLGHPVYNEQFF	NA	NA	TRBV24-1	TRBJ2-1
TGTGCCACCCGGGCGGAGGATTATGGCTACACCTTC	CATRAEDYGYTF	NA	NA	TRBV27	TRBJ1-2
TGTGCCAGCAGTTTACGGGGTGATGGCTACACCTTC	CASSLRGDGYTF	NA	NA	TRBV12-3/TRBV12-4	TRBJ1-2
TGTGCCAGCAGCCCTCAGGGACAGGGAAAGCGGAAAAACACTGAAGCTTTCTTT	CASSPQGQGKRKNTEAFF	TRBD1	NA	TRBV7-3	TRBJ1-1
TGTGCCACCAGGGACAATGCTATTGAAGCTTTCTTT	CATRDNAIEAFF	NA	NA	TRBV15	TRBJ1-1
TGTGCCAGCAGCTACGGACTTCCCTCAGTAGATACGCAGTATTTT	CASSYGLPSVDTQYF	NA	NA	TRBV5-8	TRBJ2-3
TGTGCCAGCGGTTCTGTGGATACGCAGTATTTT	CASGSVDTQYF	NA	NA	TRBV28	TRBJ2-3
TGTGCCAGCAGCTCGACTAGCGGGGAAACAGATACGCAGTATTTT	CASSSTSGETDTQYF	TRBD2	NA	TRBV11-3	TRBJ2-3
TGTGCCAGTAGTCAGGGCGGGGACTACAATGAGCAGTTCTTC	CASSQGGDYNEQFF	NA	NA	TRBV19	TRBJ2-1
TGTGCCAGCAGCCCCGATCTCGGGGAAGGCACAGATACGCAGTATTTT	CASSPDLGEGTDTQYF	NA	NA	TRBV5-6	TRBJ2-3
TGTGCCAGCAGCGCCCGCCCTCCGACAACAAGGACAGGGAGAGCGCCACCCCTCCACTTT	CASSARPPTTRTGRAPPLHF	TRBD1	NA	TRBV9	TRBJ1-6
TGTGCCAGCAGCGTAGACAGGGTCCAGACCCAGTACTTC	CASSVDRVQTQYF	NA	NA	TRBV9	TRBJ2-5
TGTGCCAGCAGCCCGGAGACAGGGGACTATGTGGGCTACACCTTC	CASSPETGDYVGYTF	TRBD1	few	TRBV5-4	TRBJ1-2
TGTGCCAGCAGTCCAACATCAGGGCCGAACACTGAAGCTTTCTTT	CASSPTSGPNTEAFF	NA	NA	TRBV28	TRBJ1-1
TGTGCCAGCAGCTCAGGCGGACAGGGGGTCGGAGAGACCCAGTACTTC	CASSSGGQGVGETQYF	TRBD1	NA	TRBV7-2	TRBJ2-5
TGCGCCAGCAGCTTGGATTACCAGGCCCATGAGCAGTTCTTC	CASSLDYQAHEQFF	NA	NA	TRBV5-1	TRBJ2-1
TGTGCCAGCAGTGGGGAAAGCAGGGGTGCCTACGAGCAGTACTTC	CASSGESRGAYEQYF	NA	NA	TRBV6-2/TRBV6-3	TRBJ2-7
TGTGCCAGCAGTTTTTGGGCGGCGGGGGCGCGGGAGACCCAGTACTTC	CASSFWAAGARETQYF	NA	few	TRBV28	TRBJ2-5
TGTGCCAGCAGCTTAGCGGGGGATGAGACCCAGTACTTC	CASSLAGDETQYF	TRBD2	NA	TRBV3-1/TRBV3-2	TRBJ2-5
TGTGCCATCAGTGGCCGGGACAGGGCCCGGGAGCAGTACTTC	CAISGRDRAREQYF	TRBD1	NA	TRBV10-3	TRBJ2-7
TGTGCCAGCAGCTTAGCGGGGGGGGCTGCCTATGGCTACACCTTC	CASSLAGGAAYGYTF	NA	NA	TRBV7-2	TRBJ1-2
TGTGCCAGCAGTTCGGACAGCTTCTCTGGAAACACCATATATTTT	CASSSDSFSGNTIYF	NA	NA	TRBV6-5	TRBJ1-3
TGTGCCAGCAGCCTCAGGGGTGGAGACCCAGGGGGAACCGGGGAGCTGTTTTTT	CASSLRGGDPGGTGELFF	TRBD1	NA	TRBV28	TRBJ2-2